Listed below are T cell receptor beta chains from one sample, sequenced in a study of T cell responses to AZD1222 COVID-19 vaccine. Sequenced by immunoSEQ multiplex PCR; TCRdb stores in-frame clones only, minus some. This sample carries 86,000 or so clones, 90% to 95% of them seen once, and the ten largest clones take 3.5% to 5.5%. The source was peripheral blood, collected on day 0 of MenACWY control vaccination. The receptors were gathered from an adult in good health. The CDR3 runs from the conserved cysteine through the conserved F or W. D genes are given only for firm matches.

j_call d_call v_call cdr3_aa
TRBJ2-5 NA TRBV11-2 CASTGGVGGLSETQYF
TRBJ1-2 NA TRBV5-8 CASTKQGRDYGYTF
TRBJ1-2 NA TRBV11-3 CASSLDRTYGYTF
TRBJ1-3 NA TRBV5-4 CASSSGGRGNTIYF
TRBJ1-6 TRBD1 TRBV2 CASSSQGQGRLHF
TRBJ1-1 NA TRBV11-3 CASSSRRNTEAFF
TRBJ1-2 TRBD1 TRBV6-5 CATSGTGGPYGYTF
TRBJ1-1 NA TRBV12-3/TRBV12-4 CASSFSPLTEAFF
TRBJ2-2 NA TRBV7-3 CASSPQGRAAGELFF
TRBJ1-2 NA TRBV28 CASRRPGQLGGYTF
TRBJ2-7 NA TRBV29-1 CSVGAGPYEQYF
TRBJ2-3 NA TRBV4-1 CASSQVFGGTSTDTQYF
TRBJ2-5 NA TRBV29-1 CSAGAGQETQYF
TRBJ1-4 NA TRBV5-1 CASSLRPARDEKLFF
TRBJ2-1 NA TRBV7-3 CALLGESSYNEQFF
TRBJ2-7 TRBD2 TRBV24-1 CATSDTSGRTGGQYF
TRBJ1-1 NA TRBV2 CASSVEQASPKAFF
TRBJ2-3 NA TRBV3-1/TRBV3-2 CASSLGVARATDTQYF
TRBJ2-1 NA TRBV19 CASSSLGEEQFF
TRBJ2-7 TRBD1 TRBV5-1 CASSPGTVKYEQYF
TRBJ2-7 NA TRBV21-1 CASSKVGRAVKGEQYF
TRBJ2-5 TRBD2 TRBV5-4 CASSHSSGGETQYF
TRBJ2-3 TRBD1 TRBV7-2 CASSRTGGSDTQYF
TRBJ1-1 NA TRBV3-1/TRBV3-2 CASSQEGPEAFF
TRBJ2-3 TRBD1 TRBV9 CASSVAAGGMSDTQYF